The entry below gives a single TCR beta chain sequence along with its context. Per germline, CDR1 MGHDK and CDR2 SYGVNS. This CDR3 is built from 16 residues. V was pared by 3 bases and J by 10 bases, with 10 bases of the junction left unmatched. These data come from a study of blood T cell repertoires in COVID-19. Study at large: The United States, Italy and Spain supplied acute and convalescent COVID-19 samples.

Only in-frame clones appear in the TCRdb table, and some are missing; sequencing was by immunoSEQ multiplex PCR. Of about 55,000 clones listed, 80% to 90% are singletons. Sequenced sample: peripheral blood. The TCR was taken from a man between 65 and 79 years old with acute or convalescent COVID-19. This chain uses TRBV25-1 with TRBJ1-6, with 9 positions matching TRBD1. In DNA form, the CDR3 reads TGTGCCAGCAGTGACAGAACAGGGGGCAATGGATCACCCCTCCACTTT. Residues: CASSDRTGGNGSPLHF.